Listed here are 24 T cell receptor beta chains from one sample, sequenced in a study of response to subunit inactivated influenza vaccine. MiXCR, run by TCRdb on the RT-PCR reads, gives a single entry per CDR3 protein. The repertoire consists of 500,000 to 600,000 distinct CDR3 sequences, with 13% to 15% occurring once and the leading ten covering around 10%. The specimen was PBMCs from blood, collected roughly 12 days after vaccination. The receptor source for this set is a man between 50 and 59 years old who received an inactivated influenza vaccine.

This clonotype was seen a few times. This chain connects TRBV11-1 to TRBJ1-1, with D possibly matching TRBD1 (6 bases). In germline, CDR1 is SGHAT, CDR2 FQDESV (reference sequence). This CDR3 spans 14 amino acids. Trimming removed 5 bases at V and 4 bases at J, with 14 bases between. The CDR3 region has the DNA TGTGCCAGCAGCCGGGGGGGGCTAGGCACTGAAGCTTTCTTT. Translating gives CASSRGGLGTEAFF.

V gene TRBV3-1 combines with J gene TRBJ2-5; the D call may be TRBD1 or TRBD2 (6 bases each). This CDR3 is 17 amino acids long. CDR1 is LGHDT, CDR2 YNNKEL, per germline (reference sequence). V lost 0 bases, J lost 1 base, and 15 bases lay in between. CDR3 in DNA: TGTGCCAGCAGCCAAGATTTAGGGGGAGGAACCCAAGAGACCCAGTACTTC. Protein product: CASSQDLGGGTQETQYF.

This clonotype has ten or more counts. V and J are TRBV7-9 and TRBJ2-3, with unresolved D. Per germline, CDR1 SEHNR and CDR2 FQNEAQ (reference sequence). The CDR3 spans 13 residues. Trimming left V 7 bases short and J 4 bases short, with 12 bases between. CDR3 in amino acids: CASTAAGSDTQYF. The CDR3 DNA follows: TGTGCCAGCACCGCGGCCGGATCAGATACGCAGTATTTT. The variable domain in full, completed from reference TRBV7-9 and TRBJ2-3, reads DTGVSQNPRHKITKRGQNVTFRCDPISEHNRLYWYRQTLGQGPEFLTYFQNEAQLEKSRLLSDRFSAERPKGSFSTLEIQRTEQGDSAMYLCASTAAGSDTQYFGPGTRLTVL.

This clonotype was seen a handful of times. V is TRBV5-1 and J is TRBJ2-1; D not certain. The CDR3 covers 17 residues. Germline lookup yields CDR1 SGHRS and CDR2 YFSETQ. Trimming removed 1 base at V and 0 bases at J, with 14 bases between. As DNA, the CDR3 is TGCGCCAGCAGCTTGACGGACCCTTATAGCTCCTACAATGAGCAGTTCTTC. It yields the protein CASSLTDPYSSYNEQFF.

V is TRBV4-2 and J is TRBJ2-3, with 15 positions matching TRBD2. The CDR3 has 23 residues. After removal of 2 bases from V and 0 bases from J, the junction contained 18 bases not matched to a gene. Germline assignment: CDR1 LGHNA and CDR2 YNFKEQ. The CDR3 reads CASSQPPSGLAGGREVSTDTQYF. The CDR3 DNA is TGTGCCAGCAGCCAACCCCCTTCCGGACTAGCGGGGGGGAGGGAAGTTAGCACAGATACGCAGTATTTT.

This clonotype showed up just a few times. CDR3 bases: TGTGCCAGCAGTTCCGGGACTAGCGGGGCAGGTGAGCAGTTCTTC. Protein sequence: CASSSGTSGAGEQFF. The rearrangement uses TRBV6-5 and TRBJ2-1; 13 bases are a match to TRBD2. The germline CDR1 and CDR2 sequences are MNHEY and SVGAGI. This CDR3 is 15 amino acids long. Unmatched junction bases numbered 6, after V lost 4 bases and J lost 9 bases.

The CDR3 region has the DNA TGTGCCAGCAGCTTAGATGGGCGGGGGGCCTCGACGAAGTACTTC. This gives the protein CASSLDGRGASTKYF. The rearrangement uses TRBV7-2 and TRBJ2-7; 8 bases are shared with TRBD2. CDR3 length: 15 residues. The germline V gene has CDR1 SGHTA and CDR2 FQGNSA. V dropped 1 base and J dropped 11; count of bases not matched to a gene: 13. The full variable domain, rest sourced from reference TRBV7-2 and TRBJ2-7, is GAGVSQSPSNKVTEKGKDVELRCDPISGHTALYWYRQSLGQGLEFLIYFQGNSAPDKSGLPSDRFSAERTGGSVSTLTIQRTQQEDSAVYLCASSLDGRGASTKYFGPGTRLTVT.

This clonotype occurred a few times. For the CDR3, the DNA is TGTGCCAGCAGCCCGACGCTGACAGGGCTCTATGGCTACACCTTC. Translated, it gives CASSPTLTGLYGYTF. This chain joins TRBV7-2 and TRBJ1-2, with 7 bases that match TRBD1. The junction had 10 bases not matched to a gene; V was cut back by 5 bases and J by 4 bases. This CDR3 spans 15 amino acids. In germline, CDR1 is SGHTA, CDR2 FQGNSA.

The chain links TRBV20-1 to TRBJ2-1; either TRBD1 or TRBD2 may supply D (5 bases each). V gave up 1 base and J gave up 7 bases, with 14 bases separating them. Germline V gene lookup returns CDR1 DFQATT and CDR2 SNEGSKA (reference sequence). The CDR3 is 14 residues long. CDR3 DNA: TGCAGTGCTAGAGGTGGGCGGGCAGGGAATGAGCAGTTCTTC. Protein: CSARGGRAGNEQFF.

This chain links TRBV10-3 with TRBJ2-3; D call uncertain. V lost 4 bases and J lost 0, with 5 bases in between. This CDR3 has 13 amino acids. Germline-derived CDR1 and CDR2 are ENHRY and SYGVKD. The CDR3 loop is CAISGKSTDTQYF. The CDR3 region has the DNA TGTGCCATCAGTGGAAAGAGCACAGATACGCAGTATTTT.

This clonotype was seen a handful of times. The chain links TRBV20-1 to TRBJ1-1; D gene unclear. The length of the CDR3 is 13 residues. The germline V gene encodes CDR1 DFQATT and CDR2 SNEGSKA (reference sequence). V shed 6 bases and J shed 2 bases, with 13 bases lying between them. The CDR3 DNA reads TGCAGTGCCATCATCGGCGCAAACACTGAAGCTTTCTTT. Its translation: CSAIIGANTEAFF.

CDR3 protein: CASSLLGLRLNEQFF. CDR3 coding DNA: TGTGCCAGCAGTTTGCTCGGCCTCCGGCTCAATGAGCAGTTCTTC. V and J are TRBV12-3 or TRBV12-4 and TRBJ2-1, with D uncertain. This CDR3 has 15 amino acids. With 3 bases removed from V and 6 bases from J, the gap between germline ends came to 15 bases.

This clonotype appeared a few times. The V gene is TRBV20-1, the J gene TRBJ2-3; D not certain. The ends were cut back, 0 bases at V and 0 bases at J, with 10 bases in the middle. CDR1 is DFQATT, CDR2 SNEGSKA, per germline (reference sequence). This CDR3 has 15 amino acids. The CDR3 region is CSARDGRQSTDTQYF. The DNA of the CDR3 is TGCAGTGCTAGAGATGGGCGGCAGAGCACAGATACGCAGTATTTT.

This clonotype showed up just a few times. The chain uses TRBV20-1 and TRBJ2-7, with D hard to call. Germline V CDR1 and CDR2: DFQATT, SNEGSKA (reference sequence). Trimming pared 1 base from V and 2 bases from J, leaving 15 bases between. This CDR3 contains 15 residues. For the CDR3, the DNA is TGCAGTGCTAGAGGCGCAAAGAACAGACCCTACGAGCAGTACTTC. Translating it yields CSARGAKNRPYEQYF.

This clonotype was found a few times. V usage is TRBV20-1 and J usage is TRBJ2-4, with TRBD1 matching 7 bases. The J segment lost 1 base and the V segment lost 1 base, leaving 7 bases of the junction unmatched. The CDR3 has 16 amino acids. The germline CDR1 and CDR2 sequences are DFQATT and SNEGSKA (reference sequence). CDR3 in DNA: TGCAGTGCTAGAGCGACAGGGAAAACGGCCAAAAACATTCAGTACTTC. Its translation: CSARATGKTAKNIQYF.

CDR3 sequence reads: CASSPHASFTDTQYF. The CDR3 DNA reads as TGTGCCAGCAGCCCCCACGCCAGTTTCACAGATACGCAGTATTTT. The V and J genes are TRBV9 and TRBJ2-3; D gene unclear. V was cut by 4 bases and J by 2 bases, with 14 bases left in between. From germline, CDR1 is SGDLS and CDR2 YYNGEE. The CDR3 totals 15 residues.

This chain links TRBV20-1 with TRBJ2-3; D not resolved. CDR1 DFQATT and CDR2 SNEGSKA come from the germline V gene (reference sequence). Trimming took 5 bases from V and 3 from J, leaving 12 bases between them. This CDR3 has 13 amino acids. The CDR3 loop reads CSAYVTGTDTQYF. In DNA form, the CDR3 reads TGCAGTGCTTATGTTACTGGAACAGATACGCAGTATTTT.

The chain is built from TRBV30 and TRBJ1-1; D might be TRBD1 (5 bases). V was clipped by 2 bases and J by 0 bases, with 10 bases between them. The CDR3 extends over 14 amino acids. CDR1 is GTSNPN and CDR2 is SVGIG in the germline V gene (reference sequence). The CDR3 loop is CAWSRPGLNTEAFF. As DNA, the CDR3 is TGTGCCTGGAGTAGGCCAGGGCTGAACACTGAAGCTTTCTTT.

This sequence joins TRBV12-3 or TRBV12-4 and TRBJ1-2; TRBD1 agrees at 7 bases. The CDR3 is made up of 15 amino acids. V gave up 3 bases and J gave up 6 bases; unmatched junction bases: 10. CDR3 protein: CASSFLPGTENGYTF. CDR3 DNA: TGTGCCAGCAGTTTCCTCCCCGGGACAGAGAATGGCTACACCTTC.

This clonotype was seen only a few times. V gene TRBV3-1 combines with J gene TRBJ1-2; 9 nucleotides line up with TRBD1. Germline CDR1 is LGHDT and CDR2 is YNNKEL (reference sequence). Trimming at V came to 4 bases and at J to 6 bases, leaving 6 bases not matched to a gene. This CDR3 region has 14 residues. CDR3 protein: CASSLGQGRNGYTF. The CDR3 DNA is TGTGCCAGCAGCCTCGGACAGGGGAGGAATGGCTACACCTTC.

This clonotype was seen only a few times. The chain couples TRBV3-1 to TRBJ2-1; TRBD1 matches at 7 bases. The CDR3 loop spans 13 amino acids. Germline V gene lookup returns CDR1 LGHDT and CDR2 YNNKEL (reference sequence). V dropped 1 base and J dropped 9; count of bases not matched to a gene: 3. CDR3 residues: CASSQGQGVEQFF. CDR3 nucleotides: TGTGCCAGCAGCCAAGGGCAGGGGGTTGAGCAGTTCTTC.

This clonotype showed up many times. The V gene is TRBV12-3 or TRBV12-4, the J gene TRBJ2-7, with 9 bases identical to TRBD2. This CDR3 is built from 14 residues. V shed 10 bases and J 0 bases; nucleotides not matched to a gene: 7. This CDR3 reads CATQRGESSYEQYF. The CDR3 DNA reads TGTGCCACCCAGCGGGGGGAAAGCTCCTACGAGCAGTACTTC.

The chain links TRBV5-1 to TRBJ2-1; TRBD2 agrees at 14 bases. V lost 4 bases and J lost 7; bases outside the gene matches: 13. This CDR3 comprises 18 residues. Germline assignment: CDR1 SGHRS and CDR2 YFSETQ. CDR3 protein: CASSQGLAGVFYGNEQFF. The CDR3 DNA sequence: TGCGCCAGCAGCCAGGGACTAGCGGGGGTCTTTTACGGGAATGAGCAGTTCTTC.

The chain links TRBV29-1 to TRBJ1-1; possibly TRBD1 for D (6 bases). Germline CDR1 reads SQVTM; CDR2 reads ANQGSEA. V was trimmed by 7 bases and J by 4 bases, leaving 13 bases between them. CDR3 size: 12 residues. As DNA, the CDR3 is TGCAGCGGAGCACAGGGATCCACTGAAGCTTTCTTT. This codes for CSGAQGSTEAFF. Looking up the rest from reference TRBV29-1 and TRBJ1-1 gives the full variable domain: SAVISQKPSRDICQRGTSLTIQCQVDSQVTMMFWYRQQPGQSLTLIATANQGSEATYESGFVIDKFPISRPNLTFSTLTVSNMSPEDSSIYLCSGAQGSTEAFFGQGTRLTVV.